This T cell receptor (beta chain) was sequenced during a study of cytomegalovirus exposure and HLA in healthy donors. Regarding the study as a whole: In a later analysis, V- and J-gene trimming of beta chains associated with a DCLRE1C missense variant, replicated independently. As was reported, the classifier diagnosed cytomegalovirus status with high specificity and sensitivity. Association of 16,951 TCR beta sequences with HLA alleles was found at 0.05 false discovery rate in a later analysis.

To note about this clone: The antigen remains unidentified.

V lost 7 bases, J lost 4 bases, and 11 bases lay in between. CDR1 is MNHNS and CDR2 is SASEGT in the germline V gene. The length of the CDR3 is 12 residues. With 60 Vbeta and 13 Jbeta primers, the PCR was carried out. Assay: immunoSEQ multiplex PCR; the TCRdb copy retains only in-frame clones and omits some. This table has about 200,000 clones, 65% to 85% appearing once. The TCR sequence derives from a woman aged 25 to 45 in good health and CMV-seronegative. This chain uses TRBV6-1 with TRBJ2-7; D call uncertain. The sample consisted of PBMCs. The CDR3: CASTLFLYEQYF. CDR3 in DNA: TGTGCCAGCACACTCTTCCTTTACGAGCAGTACTTC.